Presented here are 32 T cell receptor beta chains from one specimen sequenced in a study of shared clonotypes between healthy human individuals. As defined, naive CD8 cells were CD45RO-negative and positively selected for CCR7, with terminally differentiated effector memory CD45RA+ cells excluded. TCRdb's table, derived via immunoSEQ multiplex PCR, lists solely in-frame clones and lacks some. The sample carries over 750,000 clones, 96% recorded once. Material: naive CD8+ T cells sorted from blood. Every receptor here comes from a man aged 25-45 years in good health.

This clone was recorded once. The chain combines TRBV12-5 with TRBJ1-1; no definite D call. The germline gives CDR1 LGHNT, CDR2 FRNRAP. V was clipped by 1 base and J by 4 bases, with 7 bases between them. CDR3 size: 13 residues. CDR3 sequence (DNA): TGTGCTAGTGGTTTGGATCTTGCCACTGAAGCTTTCTTT. Translation: CASGLDLATEAFF.

The genes are TRBV7-2 and TRBJ2-1; 8 positions agree with TRBD2. The CDR3 is made up of 16 amino acids. Germline V CDR1 and CDR2: SGHTA, FQGNSA. The trim removed 5 bases at V and 5 bases at J, leaving 11 bases unmatched. The CDR3 nucleotides read TGTGCCAGCAGCCGAGGGGGAGCGGGAGTGAACAATGAGCAGTTCTTC. Protein sequence: CASSRGGAGVNNEQFF.

V usage is TRBV25-1 and J usage is TRBJ1-2; D is unresolved. CDR3 length: 11 amino acids. V lost 3 bases and J 4 bases, leaving 3 bases between the germline ends. Germline CDR1 reads MGHDK; CDR2 reads SYGVNS. The CDR3 loop reads CASSDGYGYTF. The CDR3 nucleotides are TGTGCCAGCAGTGACGGCTATGGCTACACCTTC.

The chain employs TRBV7-9 and TRBJ1-2; maybe TRBD1 (6 bases). The CDR3 spans 14 residues. V lost 6 bases and J 3 bases, leaving 14 bases between the germline ends. Germline loops: CDR1 SEHNR, CDR2 FQNEAQ (reference sequence). The CDR3 sequence: CASRPPGGHYGYTF. DNA for the CDR3: TGTGCCAGCAGACCCCCTGGGGGGCACTATGGCTACACCTTC.

The chain joins TRBV11-2 to TRBJ1-1; D ambiguous. The CDR3 length is 13 residues. The germline CDR1 and CDR2 sequences are SGHAT and FQNNGV. Between the trimmed V and J ends, which lost 0 bases and 1 base, there was a span of 3 bases. The CDR3 spells CASSLDKNTEAFF. The CDR3 DNA reads TGTGCCAGCAGCTTAGACAAGAACACTGAAGCTTTCTTT.

V is TRBV29-1 and J is TRBJ2-3; TRBD2 agrees at 9 bases. The CDR3 is 16 residues long. Trimming cost V 6 bases and J 3 bases; bases outside gene matches: 13. Germline V lookup: CDR1 SQVTM, CDR2 ANQGSEA. The CDR3 DNA follows: TGCAGCGTATTAGCGGGAGAGGGGGGTTTGACAGATACGCAGTATTTT. This translates into CSVLAGEGGLTDTQYF.

V usage is TRBV5-1 and J usage is TRBJ2-7, with 11 bases that match TRBD2. Germline-derived CDR1 and CDR2 are SGHRS and YFSETQ. V shed 7 bases and J 2 bases; nucleotides not matched to a gene: 11. The CDR3 spans 16 residues. The CDR3 is CASRPGTSGETYEQYF. In nucleotides, the CDR3 is TGCGCCAGCCGACCGGGGACTAGCGGAGAGACCTACGAGCAGTACTTC.

The chain employs TRBV6-6 and TRBJ1-5; possibly TRBD1 for D (5 bases). Germline CDR1 reads MNHNY; CDR2 reads SVGAGI (reference sequence). Trimming pared 0 bases from V and 8 bases from J, leaving 11 bases between. The CDR3 sequence is 14 residues long. The CDR3 spells CASSYSRMTEPQHF. The CDR3 DNA reads as TGTGCCAGCAGTTACTCCCGAATGACAGAGCCCCAGCATTTT.

The DNA for the CDR3 is TGCGCCAGCAGGGGCAAAGCGGTTCCCTCCTACGAGCAGTACTTC. Its translation is CASRGKAVPSYEQYF. This chain uses TRBV10-2 with TRBJ2-7; D perhaps matches TRBD2 (5 bases). CDR1 WSHSY and CDR2 SAAADI come from the germline V gene. This CDR3 region has 15 residues. Trimming pared 6 bases from V and 0 bases from J, leaving 15 bases between.

This chain uses TRBV6-6 with TRBJ2-3; 8 nucleotides line up with TRBD2. The J segment lost 4 bases and the V segment lost 7 bases, leaving 4 bases of the junction unmatched. This CDR3 has 13 residues. CDR1 and CDR2 from the germline V gene are MNHNY and SVGAGI (reference sequence). CDR3 bases: TGTGCCAGCACGGCGGGAGGAGCAGATACGCAGTATTTT. The encoded protein is CASTAGGADTQYF.

This chain uses TRBV5-6 with TRBJ2-7, with TRBD2 as a possible D gene (5 bases). The V gene's germline CDR1 is SGHDT and CDR2 YYEEEE. Trimming cost V 4 bases and J 2 bases, with 13 bases left between them. This CDR3 region has 14 residues. The CDR3 here is CASSTGRAPYEQYF. The CDR3 DNA reads as TGTGCCAGCAGCACTGGGCGGGCGCCCTACGAGCAGTACTTC. The full variable domain, with the rest looked up from reference TRBV5-6 and TRBJ2-7, is DAGVTQSPTHLIKTRGQQVTLRCSPKSGHDTVSWYQQALGQGPQFIFQYYEEEERQRGNFPDRFSGHQFPNYSSELNVNALLLGDSALYLCASSTGRAPYEQYFGPGTRLTVT.

The V call is TRBV27, the J call TRBJ1-1; D remains ambiguous. This CDR3 comprises 14 residues. The V end lost 0 bases, the J end lost 4 bases, and 9 bases lay between the germline ends. Per germline, CDR1 MNHEY and CDR2 SMNVEV (reference sequence). The CDR3 DNA sequence: TGTGCCAGCAGTTTATCGATTCCAAGCACTGAAGCTTTCTTT. It translates to CASSLSIPSTEAFF.

V and J are TRBV5-4 and TRBJ2-1; possible D gene TRBD2, 5 bases. The CDR3 has 16 amino acids. Germline V gene data show CDR1 as SGHNT and CDR2 as YYREEE (reference sequence). The V end was cut by 1 base, the J end by 1 base, with 12 bases between. In DNA, the CDR3 is TGTGCCAGCAGCTTGCAAGTAATAGCGTCCTACAATGAGCAGTTCTTC. The encoded protein is CASSLQVIASYNEQFF.

This chain joins TRBV19 and TRBJ2-1; D might be TRBD2 (6 bases). Germline values: CDR1 LNHDA, CDR2 SQIVND (reference sequence). V lost 5 bases, J lost 8 bases, and 28 bases lay in between. This CDR3 spans 18 amino acids. CDR3 in amino acids: CASSGTGALSVWGDEQFF. CDR3 sequence (DNA): TGTGCCAGTAGTGGCACTGGGGCGTTAAGCGTTTGGGGGGATGAGCAGTTCTTC.

Note on this clone: The sample carries other DNA sequences with the same CDR3. This CDR3 is CASSVDGDSYNEQFF. The CDR3 DNA reads as TGTGCCAGCAGCGTAGATGGGGACAGCTACAATGAGCAGTTCTTC. This chain joins TRBV9 and TRBJ2-1; the match to TRBD1 covers 7 bases. The V gene end was trimmed by 0 bases and the J gene end by 3 bases; junction bases not matched to a gene: 3. The CDR3 runs to 15 residues. Germline CDR1 reads SGDLS; CDR2 reads YYNGEE. Together with reference TRBV9 and TRBJ2-1, the CDR3 gives the full variable domain: DSGVTQTPKHLITATGQRVTLRCSPRSGDLSVYWYQQSLDQGLQFLIQYYNGEERAKGNILERFSAQQFPDLHSELNLSSLELGDSALYFCASSVDGDSYNEQFFGPGTRLTVL.

The chain has TRBV6-6 and TRBJ2-7, with D perhaps matching TRBD1 or TRBD2 (6 bases each). V gave up 7 bases and J gave up 3 bases, with 13 bases separating them. The CDR3 covers 13 residues. Looked up from germline, CDR1 is MNHNY and CDR2 is SVGAGI (reference sequence). Here the CDR3 DNA reads TGTGCCAGCATCGTGGGGGGCGGCTACGAGCAGTACTTC. It translates to CASIVGGGYEQYF.

This rearrangement joins TRBV20-1 to TRBJ2-7; D gene ambiguous. Germline-derived CDR1 and CDR2 are DFQATT and SNEGSKA (reference sequence). The CDR3 sequence is 10 residues long. The V end lost 6 bases, the J end lost 7 bases, and 10 bases lay between the germline ends. CDR3 protein: CSAVLDEQYF. The CDR3 DNA reads TGCAGTGCCGTTTTAGATGAGCAGTACTTC.

In its sample, this clone was seen once. V usage is TRBV5-5 and J usage is TRBJ2-3, with 7 bases identical to TRBD1. There are 15 residues in the CDR3. Germline CDR1 and CDR2: SGHKS and YYEKEE (reference sequence). The junction had 8 bases not matched to a gene; V was cut back by 2 bases and J by 5 bases. The CDR3 nucleotides read TGTGCCAGCAGCTTCGAAGGGGGCATTGGAGATACGCAGTATTTT. Residues: CASSFEGGIGDTQYF.

The J gene is TRBJ2-2, the V gene TRBV4-3; 8 bases are shared with TRBD2. J gave up 7 bases and V 1 base, and 8 bases lay outside the gene matches. Germline V gene lookup returns CDR1 LGHNA and CDR2 YSLEER. This CDR3 has 16 residues. The CDR3 nucleotides are TGCGCCAGCAGCCAAGGGCTAGCGGGTGCCCACGGGGAGCTGTTTTTT. The encoded protein is CASSQGLAGAHGELFF.

The V and J genes are TRBV19 and TRBJ2-4; TRBD1 matches at 9 bases. From germline, CDR1 is LNHDA and CDR2 SQIVND (reference sequence). The CDR3 sequence is 16 residues long. After removal of 6 bases from V and 6 bases from J, the junction contained 12 bases not matched to a gene. The CDR3 here is CASSTGTGMRLNIQYF. The CDR3 nucleotides read TGTGCCAGTAGCACCGGGACAGGGATGAGGCTAAACATTCAGTACTTC.

The chain links TRBV15 to TRBJ2-3, with 7 bases lining up with TRBD1. The CDR3 has 15 residues. V gave up 5 bases and J gave up 0 bases; unmatched junction bases: 5. The germline gives CDR1 LNHNV, CDR2 YYDKDF (reference sequence). CDR3 sequence reads: CATSVGQASTDTQYF. CDR3 DNA: TGTGCCACCAGCGTAGGACAGGCTAGCACAGATACGCAGTATTTT.

This chain uses TRBV30 with TRBJ2-6; 8 positions match TRBD2. CDR1 and CDR2 (germline): GTSNPN, SVGIG (reference sequence). Germline trimming cut 2 bases from V and 0 bases from J; bases unmatched to any gene: 12. The CDR3 loop spans 19 amino acids. In DNA form, the CDR3 reads TGTGCCTGGAGTTCGACACTCCTAGCGGGTGACTCTGGGGCCAACGTCCTGACTTTC. Translating gives CAWSSTLLAGDSGANVLTF.

V and J are TRBV4-1 and TRBJ2-7; D is possibly TRBD1 (7 bases). V lost 4 bases and J lost 6, with 19 bases in between. The germline gives CDR1 MGHRA, CDR2 YSYEKL. CDR3 length: 15 amino acids. In DNA, the CDR3 is TGCGCCAGCAGCCTTCAGGGGGGTGGGAAGATCGAGCAGTACTTC. It yields the protein CASSLQGGGKIEQYF.

The J gene is TRBJ2-3, the V gene TRBV10-3, with TRBD2 matching over 8 bases. The trim removed 4 bases at V and 10 bases at J, leaving 28 bases unmatched. CDR3 size: 20 residues. Germline CDR1 and CDR2: ENHRY and SYGVKD. Here the CDR3 reads CAISGPGAGGGGGAPRSQYF. The CDR3 bases are TGTGCCATCAGTGGCCCAGGGGCGGGAGGTGGAGGCGGGGCCCCTCGGTCGCAGTATTTT.

Here the CDR3 DNA reads TGTGCCAGCAGTTACGGGGGGCGTATAAACACCGGGGAGCTGTTTTTT. This sequence encodes CASSYGGRINTGELFF. The genes are TRBV27 and TRBJ2-2; tentative D call: TRBD2 (7 bases). Germline V CDR1 and CDR2: MNHEY, SMNVEV (reference sequence). V was trimmed by 4 bases and J by 2 bases, leaving 14 bases between them. There are 16 residues in the CDR3.

With respect to this clone: The sample has other DNA sequences that encode this CDR3 too. The chain uses TRBV10-1 and TRBJ2-7; weak D call: TRBD1 (5 bases). Germline CDR1 WNHNN, CDR2 SYGVQD (reference sequence). Trimming shortened V by 5 bases and J by 6 bases, and 11 bases separated the two germline ends. This CDR3 has 12 amino acids. The CDR3 here is CASSQGAGEQYF. CDR3 nucleotides: TGCGCCAGCAGTCAAGGGGCTGGCGAGCAGTACTTC.

This chain links TRBV19 with TRBJ2-3, with 8 positions matching TRBD1. Germline CDR1 is LNHDA and CDR2 is SQIVND (reference sequence). V lost 7 bases to trimming and J lost 4 bases; unmatched junction nucleotides: 4. The CDR3 totals 13 residues. CDR3 coding DNA: TGTGCCAGTAACCAGGGGGCAGCAGATACGCAGTATTTT. Encoded protein: CASNQGAADTQYF.

A single count supports this clone. This chain links TRBV6-6 with TRBJ2-7; D might be TRBD1 or TRBD2, each matching 6 bases. Trimming stripped 7 bases from V and 6 bases from J, with 19 bases between. The CDR3 sequence is 14 residues long. The V gene's germline CDR1 is MNHNY and CDR2 SVGAGI (reference sequence). CDR3 protein: CASNRGVSGLEQYF. The CDR3 region has the DNA TGTGCCAGCAATAGGGGGGTATCCGGTCTCGAGCAGTACTTC.

The genes are TRBV7-7 and TRBJ1-2; 8 positions match TRBD1. Germline lookup yields CDR1 SSHAT and CDR2 FNYEAQ (reference sequence). V lost 3 bases, J lost 4 bases, and 7 bases stayed unmatched. The CDR3 is 15 amino acids. The CDR3 DNA sequence: TGTGCCAGCAGCTTGACAGGGGACCGGGCCTATGGCTACACCTTC. Translated, it gives CASSLTGDRAYGYTF.

The chain carries TRBV5-6 and TRBJ2-5; D uncertain. The V end lost 2 bases, the J end lost 5 bases, and 10 bases lay between the germline ends. The V gene's germline CDR1 is SGHDT and CDR2 YYEEEE. The length of the CDR3 is 13 residues. Here the CDR3 reads CASSFGFGETQYF. The CDR3 DNA reads as TGTGCCAGCAGCTTCGGTTTCGGGGAGACCCAGTACTTC.

CDR3 DNA sequence: TGTGCCAGTAGTATAGATCACGAGGCGGGAGGGCAAAGTGAGCAGTTCTTC. Its translation: CASSIDHEAGGQSEQFF. J is TRBJ2-1 and V is TRBV19; 9 bases align to TRBD2. CDR3 length: 17 amino acids. After removal of 0 bases from V and 9 bases from J, the junction contained 12 bases not matched to a gene. CDR1 and CDR2 from the germline V gene are LNHDA and SQIVND (reference sequence).

The chain links TRBV27 to TRBJ2-7; 9 bases map to TRBD1. The germline CDR1 and CDR2 sequences are MNHEY and SMNVEV (reference sequence). V was clipped by 5 bases and J by 0 bases; unmatched bases: 5. There are 15 residues in the CDR3. The CDR3 spells CASSRAGQGSYEQYF. CDR3 coding DNA: TGTGCCAGCAGTCGAGCGGGACAGGGCTCCTACGAGCAGTACTTC.